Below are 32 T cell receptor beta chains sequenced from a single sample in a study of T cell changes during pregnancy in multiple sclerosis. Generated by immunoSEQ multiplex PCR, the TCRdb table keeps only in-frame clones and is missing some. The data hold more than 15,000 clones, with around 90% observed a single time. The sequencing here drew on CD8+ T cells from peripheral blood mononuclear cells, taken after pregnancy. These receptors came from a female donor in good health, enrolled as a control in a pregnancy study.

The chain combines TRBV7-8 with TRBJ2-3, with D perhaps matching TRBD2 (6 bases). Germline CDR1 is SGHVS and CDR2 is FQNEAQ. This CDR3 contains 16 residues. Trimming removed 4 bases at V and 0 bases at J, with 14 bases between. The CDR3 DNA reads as TGTGCCAGCAGCTCCTCAGCGGGTTTGAGCACAGATACGCAGTATTTT. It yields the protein CASSSSAGLSTDTQYF.

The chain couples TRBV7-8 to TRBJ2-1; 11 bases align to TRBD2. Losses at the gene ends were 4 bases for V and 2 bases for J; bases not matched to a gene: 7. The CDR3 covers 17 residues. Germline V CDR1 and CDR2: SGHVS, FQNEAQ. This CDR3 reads CASSSPLAGGTYNEQFF. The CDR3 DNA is TGTGCCAGCAGCTCACCGCTAGCGGGAGGAACCTACAATGAGCAGTTCTTC.

CDR3 protein: CASSLSGGMNTEAFF. Written as DNA, the CDR3 is TGTGCCAGCAGCTTATCAGGGGGAATGAACACTGAAGCTTTCTTT. The genes are TRBV7-9 and TRBJ1-1, with TRBD1 identical over 7 bases. The CDR3 runs 15 residues. Unmatched junction bases numbered 3, after V lost 2 bases and J lost 0 bases. Germline V gene data show CDR1 as SEHNR and CDR2 as FQNEAQ (reference sequence). Together with reference TRBV7-9 and TRBJ1-1, the CDR3 gives the full variable domain: DTGVSQNPRHKITKRGQNVTFRCDPISEHNRLYWYRQTLGQGPEFLTYFQNEAQLEKSRLLSDRFSAERPKGSFSTLEIQRTEQGDSAMYLCASSLSGGMNTEAFFGQGTRLTVV.

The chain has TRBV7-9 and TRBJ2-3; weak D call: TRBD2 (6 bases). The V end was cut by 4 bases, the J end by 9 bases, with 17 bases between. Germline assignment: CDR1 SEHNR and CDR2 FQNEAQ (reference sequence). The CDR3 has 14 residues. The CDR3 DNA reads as TGTGCCAGCAGCTCCCAATTGAGGGCGGGAACGCAGTATTTT. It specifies CASSSQLRAGTQYF.

The CDR3, as DNA: TGTGCCAGTAGTGAGATCGGAGCTAGCTACGAGCAGTACTTC. It translates to CASSEIGASYEQYF. This chain connects TRBV19 to TRBJ2-7; no clear D gene. CDR1 LNHDA and CDR2 SQIVND come from the germline V gene (reference sequence). This CDR3 has 14 residues. V dropped 5 bases and J dropped 3 bases, with 14 bases sitting between them.

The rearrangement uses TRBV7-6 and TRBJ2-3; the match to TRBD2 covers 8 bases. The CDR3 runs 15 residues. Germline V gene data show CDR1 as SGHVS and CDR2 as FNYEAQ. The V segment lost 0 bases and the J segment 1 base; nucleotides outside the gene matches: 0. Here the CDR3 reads CASSLALAGTDTQYF. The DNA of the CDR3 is TGTGCCAGCAGCTTAGCACTAGCGGGCACAGATACGCAGTATTTT.

The CDR3 DNA reads TGTGCCAGCAGCCTATCGGGACAGGGGACCGCGTCTGGGGCCAACGTCCTGACTTTC. It codes for CASSLSGQGTASGANVLTF. The J gene is TRBJ2-6, the V gene TRBV13, with TRBD1 identical over 10 bases. CDR1 PRHDT and CDR2 FYEKMQ come from the germline V gene (reference sequence). The CDR3 totals 19 residues. Trimming removed 5 bases from V and 1 base from J; junction bases left unmatched: 11.

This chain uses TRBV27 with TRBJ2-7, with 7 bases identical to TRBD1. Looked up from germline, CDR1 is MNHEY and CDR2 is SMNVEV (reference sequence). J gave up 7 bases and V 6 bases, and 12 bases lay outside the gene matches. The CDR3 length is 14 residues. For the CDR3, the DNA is TGTGCCAGCAGGGGGCCAGGGGGTATATGGGAGCAGTACTTC. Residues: CASRGPGGIWEQYF.

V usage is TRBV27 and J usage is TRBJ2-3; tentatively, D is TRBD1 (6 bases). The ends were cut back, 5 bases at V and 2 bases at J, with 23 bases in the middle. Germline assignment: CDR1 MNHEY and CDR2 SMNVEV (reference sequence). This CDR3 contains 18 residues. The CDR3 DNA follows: TGTGCCAGCAGTCCGCTACGAACAGGGCTTATACTCACAGATACGCAGTATTTT. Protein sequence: CASSPLRTGLILTDTQYF.

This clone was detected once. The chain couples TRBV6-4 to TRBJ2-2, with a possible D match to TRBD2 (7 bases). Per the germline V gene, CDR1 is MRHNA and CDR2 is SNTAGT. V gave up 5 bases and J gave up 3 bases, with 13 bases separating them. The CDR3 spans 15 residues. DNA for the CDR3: TGTGCCAGCAGTCAACTAGGGGGGGACACCGGGGAGCTGTTTTTT. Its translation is CASSQLGGDTGELFF.

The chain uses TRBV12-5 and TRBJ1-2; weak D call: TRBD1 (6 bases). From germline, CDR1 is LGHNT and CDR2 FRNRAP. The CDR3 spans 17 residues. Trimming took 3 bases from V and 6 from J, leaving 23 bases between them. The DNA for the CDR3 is TGTGCTAGTGGTTTTCGGTGTAGGGACAAGGCTTCGCATGGCTACACCTTC. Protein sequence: CASGFRCRDKASHGYTF.

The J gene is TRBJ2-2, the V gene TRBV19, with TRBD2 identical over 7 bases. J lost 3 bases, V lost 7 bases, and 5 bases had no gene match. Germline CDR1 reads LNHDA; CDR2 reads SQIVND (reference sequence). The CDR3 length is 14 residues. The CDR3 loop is CASKGGLDTGELFF. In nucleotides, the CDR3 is TGTGCCAGTAAGGGAGGGTTGGACACCGGGGAGCTGTTTTTT.

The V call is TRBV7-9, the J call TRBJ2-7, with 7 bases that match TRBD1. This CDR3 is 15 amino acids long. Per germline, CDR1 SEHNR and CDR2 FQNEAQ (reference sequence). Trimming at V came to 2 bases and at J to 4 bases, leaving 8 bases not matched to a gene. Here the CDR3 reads CASSLSSGQIYEQYF. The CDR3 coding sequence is TGTGCCAGCAGCTTATCGTCGGGACAGATATACGAGCAGTACTTC.

The CDR3 region has the DNA TGTGCCAGCAGTCCAAACAGGGGAAATCAGCCCCAGCATTTT. This sequence encodes CASSPNRGNQPQHF. This sequence joins TRBV27 and TRBJ1-5, with TRBD1 matching 7 bases. The CDR3 runs 14 residues. Germline CDR1 reads MNHEY; CDR2 reads SMNVEV (reference sequence). Trimming removed 5 bases from V and 4 bases from J; junction bases left unmatched: 5.

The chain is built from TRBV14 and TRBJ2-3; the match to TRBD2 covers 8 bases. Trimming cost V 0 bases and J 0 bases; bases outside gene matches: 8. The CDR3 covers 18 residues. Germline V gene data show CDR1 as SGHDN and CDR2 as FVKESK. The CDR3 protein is CASSQDSGTGGSTDTQYF. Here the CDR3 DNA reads TGTGCCAGCAGCCAAGATTCGGGCACGGGGGGGAGCACAGATACGCAGTATTTT. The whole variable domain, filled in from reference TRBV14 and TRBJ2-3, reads EAGVTQFPSHSVIEKGQTVTLRCDPISGHDNLYWYRRVMGKEIKFLLHFVKESKQDESGMPNNRFLAERTGGTYSTLKVQPAELEDSGVYFCASSQDSGTGGSTDTQYFGPGTRLTVL.

The CDR3 DNA reads TGTGCCAGCAGCCTCCTTGACAGCCACGAGCAGTACTTC. Amino acid sequence: CASSLLDSHEQYF. The chain employs TRBV5-6 and TRBJ2-7; tentatively, D is TRBD1 (5 bases). Trimming cost V 4 bases and J 5 bases, with 13 bases left between them. CDR1 is SGHDT, CDR2 YYEEEE, per germline. The CDR3 length is 13 residues.

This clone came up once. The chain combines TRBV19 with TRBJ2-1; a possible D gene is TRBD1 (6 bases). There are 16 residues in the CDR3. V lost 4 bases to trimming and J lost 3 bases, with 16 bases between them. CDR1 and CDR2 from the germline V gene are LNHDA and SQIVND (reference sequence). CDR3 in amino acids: CASSSQQGRGYNEQFF. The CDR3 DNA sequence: TGTGCCAGTAGTAGTCAACAGGGAAGGGGCTACAATGAGCAGTTCTTC. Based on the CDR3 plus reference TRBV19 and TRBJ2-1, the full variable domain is DGGITQSPKYLFRKEGQNVTLSCEQNLNHDAMYWYRQDPGQGLRLIYYSQIVNDFQKGDIAEGYSVSREKKESFPLTVTSAQKNPTAFYLCASSSQQGRGYNEQFFGPGTRLTVL.

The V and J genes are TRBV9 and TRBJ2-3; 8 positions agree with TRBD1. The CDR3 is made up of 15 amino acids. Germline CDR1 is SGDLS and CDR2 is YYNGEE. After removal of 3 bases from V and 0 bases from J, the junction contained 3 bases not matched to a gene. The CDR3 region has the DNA TGTGCCAGCAGCGCCCGGGACAGGAGCACAGATACGCAGTATTTT. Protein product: CASSARDRSTDTQYF.

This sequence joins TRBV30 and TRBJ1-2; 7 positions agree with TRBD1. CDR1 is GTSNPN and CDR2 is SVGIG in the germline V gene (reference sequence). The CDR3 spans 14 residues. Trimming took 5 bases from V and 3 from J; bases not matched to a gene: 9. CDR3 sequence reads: CAWGVLGTDYGYTF. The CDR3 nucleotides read TGTGCCTGGGGGGTCCTCGGGACAGACTATGGCTACACCTTC.

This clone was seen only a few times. The CDR3, as DNA: TGTGCCAGCAGCTTCTACAGGGACGGCACTGAAGCTTTCTTT. It encodes CASSFYRDGTEAFF. This sequence joins TRBV11-1 and TRBJ1-1, with a weak D call TRBD1 (6 bases). The CDR3 is 14 amino acids. Germline V CDR1 and CDR2: SGHAT, FQDESV (reference sequence). Trimming stripped 3 bases from V and 4 bases from J, with 12 bases between.

The DNA of the CDR3 is TGTGCCAGCAGCCCTCCCGCGTTTGGCTACACCTTC. Translation: CASSPPAFGYTF. This chain links TRBV9 with TRBJ1-2; D is unresolved. V gave up 4 bases and J gave up 7 bases, with 11 bases separating them. This CDR3 has 12 amino acids. Germline loops: CDR1 SGDLS, CDR2 YYNGEE. Full variable domain (remainder filled in from reference TRBV9 and TRBJ1-2): DSGVTQTPKHLITATGQRVTLRCSPRSGDLSVYWYQQSLDQGLQFLIQYYNGEERAKGNILERFSAQQFPDLHSELNLSSLELGDSALYFCASSPPAFGYTFGSGTRLTVV.

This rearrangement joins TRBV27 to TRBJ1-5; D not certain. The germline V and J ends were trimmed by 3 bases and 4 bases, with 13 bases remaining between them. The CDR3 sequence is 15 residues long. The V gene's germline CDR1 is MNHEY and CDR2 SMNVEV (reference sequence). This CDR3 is CASSLTGDKNQPQHF. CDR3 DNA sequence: TGTGCCAGCAGTTTGACCGGGGATAAGAATCAGCCCCAGCATTTT.

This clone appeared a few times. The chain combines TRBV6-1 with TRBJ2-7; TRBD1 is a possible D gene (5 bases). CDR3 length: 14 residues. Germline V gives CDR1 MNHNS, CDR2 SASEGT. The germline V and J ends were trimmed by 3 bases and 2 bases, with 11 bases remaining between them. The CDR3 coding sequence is TGTGCCAGCAGTGATCTCAGGGAACCCTACGAGCAGTACTTC. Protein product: CASSDLREPYEQYF.

As DNA, the CDR3 is TGTGCCAGCTCCCTCGGACAGCTGAACACTGAAGCTTTCTTT. Protein sequence: CASSLGQLNTEAFF. This chain uses TRBV18 with TRBJ1-1, with D possibly TRBD1 on 6 matching bases. CDR3 size: 14 residues. Per the germline V gene, CDR1 is KGHSH and CDR2 is LQKENI. The V and J ends lost 6 bases and 0 bases respectively, with 11 bases between them.

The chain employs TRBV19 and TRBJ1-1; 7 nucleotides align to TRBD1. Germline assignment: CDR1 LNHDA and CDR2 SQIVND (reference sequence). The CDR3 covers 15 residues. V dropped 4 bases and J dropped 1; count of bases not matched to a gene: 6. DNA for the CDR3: TGTGCCAGTAGTACGGCGACAGGGACGAACACTGAAGCTTTCTTT. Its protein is CASSTATGTNTEAFF.

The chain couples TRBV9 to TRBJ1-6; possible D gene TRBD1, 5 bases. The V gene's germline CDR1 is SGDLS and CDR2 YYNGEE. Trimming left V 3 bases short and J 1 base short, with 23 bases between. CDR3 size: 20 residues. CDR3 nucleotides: TGTGCCAGCAGCGACTCCCCCACCACGAGTGGGGGGTCCTATAATTCACCCCTCCACTTT. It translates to CASSDSPTTSGGSYNSPLHF. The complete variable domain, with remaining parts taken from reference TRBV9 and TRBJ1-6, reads DSGVTQTPKHLITATGQRVTLRCSPRSGDLSVYWYQQSLDQGLQFLIQYYNGEERAKGNILERFSAQQFPDLHSELNLSSLELGDSALYFCASSDSPTTSGGSYNSPLHFGNGTRLTVT.

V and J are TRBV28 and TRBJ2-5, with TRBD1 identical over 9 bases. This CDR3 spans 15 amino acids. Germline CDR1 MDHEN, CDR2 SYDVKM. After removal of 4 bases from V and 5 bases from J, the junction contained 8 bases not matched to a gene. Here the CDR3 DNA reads TGTGCCAGCAGTTGGAGGGACAGGGAGCGGGAGACCCAGTACTTC. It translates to CASSWRDRERETQYF.

CDR3 DNA: TGTGCCAGCAGTGACTCCTCGTCTAGCACAGATACGCAGTATTTT. This translates into CASSDSSSSTDTQYF. V gene TRBV6-4 combines with J gene TRBJ2-3; D not certain. The CDR3 has 15 amino acids. Germline V gene data show CDR1 as MRHNA and CDR2 as SNTAGT. Between the trimmed V and J ends, which lost 0 bases and 0 bases, there was a span of 7 bases.

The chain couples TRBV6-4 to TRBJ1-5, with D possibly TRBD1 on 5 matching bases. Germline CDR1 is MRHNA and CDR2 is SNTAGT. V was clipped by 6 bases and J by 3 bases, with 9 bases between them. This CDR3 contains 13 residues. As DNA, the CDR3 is TGTGCCAGCAGCTCGACAGCCAATCAGCCCCAGCATTTT. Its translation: CASSSTANQPQHF.

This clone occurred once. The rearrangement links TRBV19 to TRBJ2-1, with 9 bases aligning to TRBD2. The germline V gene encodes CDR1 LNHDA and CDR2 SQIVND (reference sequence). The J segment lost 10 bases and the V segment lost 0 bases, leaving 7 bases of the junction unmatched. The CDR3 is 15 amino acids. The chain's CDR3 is CASSIEGSGSYEQFF. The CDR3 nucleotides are TGTGCCAGTAGTATAGAAGGTAGCGGGAGTTACGAGCAGTTCTTC.

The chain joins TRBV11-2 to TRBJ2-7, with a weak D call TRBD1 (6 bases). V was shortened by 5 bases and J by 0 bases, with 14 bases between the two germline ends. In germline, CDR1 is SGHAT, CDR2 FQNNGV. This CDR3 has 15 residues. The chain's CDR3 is CASSQPQGPSYEQYF. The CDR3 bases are TGTGCCAGCAGCCAACCACAGGGACCCTCCTACGAGCAGTACTTC.

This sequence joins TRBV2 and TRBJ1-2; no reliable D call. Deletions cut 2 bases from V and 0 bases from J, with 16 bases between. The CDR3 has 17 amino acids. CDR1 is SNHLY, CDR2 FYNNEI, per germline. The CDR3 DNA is TGTGCCAGCAGTGAATCAGGATTCCTTTCCCCTAACTATGGCTACACCTTC. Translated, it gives CASSESGFLSPNYGYTF.